These 21 T cell receptor beta chains were all obtained from the same sample, sequenced in a study of identical twins. One entry per CDR3 protein, called by TCRdb with MiXCR from the 5' RACE reads. Altogether hundreds of thousands of distinct CDR3 sequences are present, approximately 18% being singletons, with the ten largest covering about an eighth. A further study also used this sample, focusing on T cells expressing NK-cell markers.

Sequencing was performed on PBMCs. Receptor source: a woman aged 18-29 years in good health.

The chain employs TRBV5-4 and TRBJ2-1; the match to TRBD2 covers 7 bases. In germline, CDR1 is SGHNT, CDR2 YYREEE (reference sequence). Trimming removed 2 bases from V and 0 bases from J; junction bases left unmatched: 11. This CDR3 region has 18 residues. CDR3: CASSLNRASGSSYNEQFF. The CDR3 DNA reads TGTGCCAGCAGCTTAAACCGCGCTAGCGGTAGCTCCTACAATGAGCAGTTCTTC.

A few counts support this clonotype. This sequence joins TRBV29-1 and TRBJ2-1, with D possibly TRBD2 on 6 matching bases. CDR1 and CDR2 (germline): SQVTM, ANQGSEA. V was shortened by 6 bases and J by 0 bases, with 12 bases between the two germline ends. The CDR3 is made up of 14 amino acids. DNA for the CDR3: TGCAGCGTGGTAGCGGTGAGCTCCTACAATGAGCAGTTCTTC. Residues: CSVVAVSSYNEQFF.

This clonotype was counted only a few times. The rearrangement links TRBV15 to TRBJ2-7, with 7 nucleotides matching TRBD1. V lost 3 bases to trimming and J lost 8 bases; unmatched junction nucleotides: 13. From germline, CDR1 is LNHNV and CDR2 YYDKDF (reference sequence). This CDR3 is built from 15 residues. CDR3 bases: TGTGCCACCAGCAGTAAGAGGCAGGGGGTTTCAAAGCAGTACTTC. The encoded protein is CATSSKRQGVSKQYF. The full variable domain, with the rest looked up from reference TRBV15 and TRBJ2-7, is DAMVIQNPRYQVTQFGKPVTLSCSQTLNHNVMYWYQQKSSQAPKLLFHYYDKDFNNEADTPDNFQSRRPNTSFCFLDIRSPGLGDTAMYLCATSSKRQGVSKQYFGPGTRLTVT.

The CDR3 sequence is CAIGRVQAGELFF. In DNA form, the CDR3 reads TGTGCCATCGGAAGGGTACAGGCCGGGGAGCTGTTTTTT. This chain links TRBV10-3 with TRBJ2-2; TRBD1 is a possible D gene (5 bases). The CDR3 is 13 residues long. CDR1 is ENHRY, CDR2 SYGVKD, per germline. V was trimmed by 8 bases and J by 6 bases, leaving 13 bases between them.

This CDR3 reads CSASKGTEAFF. The DNA of the CDR3 is TGCAGTGCGTCCAAAGGGACTGAAGCTTTCTTT. This chain joins TRBV20-1 and TRBJ1-1; D unresolved. V shed 6 bases and J shed 5 bases, with 10 bases lying between them. The CDR3 runs to 11 residues. Germline CDR1 DFQATT, CDR2 SNEGSKA (reference sequence).

This clonotype was detected ten times or more. The J gene is TRBJ1-2, the V gene TRBV6-2 or TRBV6-3; maybe TRBD1 (6 bases). With 3 bases removed from V and 6 bases from J, the gap between germline ends came to 11 bases. CDR3 length equals 13 residues. CDR1 and CDR2 from the germline V gene are MNHEY and SVGEGT. The CDR3 coding sequence is TGTGCCAGCAGTTATGTGGAGGGGGATGGCTACACCTTC. It encodes CASSYVEGDGYTF.

The J gene is TRBJ1-1, the V gene TRBV6-1; a possible D gene is TRBD1 (6 bases). Per the germline V gene, CDR1 is MNHNS and CDR2 is SASEGT. The CDR3 totals 15 residues. V was trimmed by 5 bases and J by 1 base, leaving 14 bases between them. The DNA for the CDR3 is TGTGCCAGCAGTCCTCAACCGACAGGGAACACTGAAGCTTTCTTT. It codes for CASSPQPTGNTEAFF.

The gene calls are TRBV20-1 and TRBJ2-1; TRBD2 aligns across 11 bases. The V and J ends lost 6 bases and 4 bases, in that order; junction bases with no gene match: 11. From germline, CDR1 is DFQATT and CDR2 SNEGSKA (reference sequence). This CDR3 region has 16 residues. The CDR3 DNA reads TGCAGTGCGCAGAAGTCTAGCGGGGGGTTTTACAATGAGCAGTTCTTC. Amino acids: CSAQKSSGGFYNEQFF.

The chain couples TRBV12-3 or TRBV12-4 to TRBJ2-1; no clear D. CDR3 length equals 14 residues. V gave up 0 bases and J gave up 7 bases, with 10 bases separating them. CDR3: CASSLALMGNEQFF. DNA of the CDR3: TGTGCCAGCAGTTTAGCGCTTATGGGTAATGAGCAGTTCTTC.

V and J are TRBV18 and TRBJ2-7; D perhaps matches TRBD1 (5 bases). The CDR3 spans 13 residues. Germline V gives CDR1 KGHSH, CDR2 LQKENI. Trimming shortened V by 5 bases and J by 3 bases, and 11 bases separated the two germline ends. This chain's CDR3 is CASSSPGYYEQYF. The CDR3 nucleotides read TGTGCCAGCTCATCTCCAGGGTACTACGAGCAGTACTTC.

The rearrangement links TRBV7-8 to TRBJ1-6; D possibly corresponds to TRBD1 (5 bases). This CDR3 comprises 14 residues. The germline V gene has CDR1 SGHVS and CDR2 FQNEAQ. V was trimmed by 1 base and J by 8 bases, leaving 9 bases between them. In nucleotides, the CDR3 is TGTGCCAGCAGCTTAGGGGGACGGTATTCACCCCTCCACTTT. The encoded protein is CASSLGGRYSPLHF.

The chain joins TRBV3-1 to TRBJ2-7; D is uncertain. Per germline, CDR1 LGHDT and CDR2 YNNKEL (reference sequence). CDR3 length: 11 residues. V was clipped by 5 bases and J by 5 bases, with 7 bases between them. The CDR3, as DNA: TGTGCCAGCAGCGTCGGTCACGAGCAGTACTTC. It is translated as CASSVGHEQYF.

This clonotype was observed many times. The V and J genes are TRBV20-1 and TRBJ2-7; tentative D call: TRBD1 (6 bases). Germline CDR1 is DFQATT and CDR2 is SNEGSKA (reference sequence). The CDR3 loop spans 14 amino acids. Trimming removed 1 base at V and 3 bases at J, with 13 bases between. The DNA for the CDR3 is TGCAGTGCTAGAGGTCGGGACAATAACTACGAGCAGTACTTC. Residues: CSARGRDNNYEQYF.

The chain has TRBV5-1 and TRBJ2-7; D is perhaps TRBD2 (5 bases). Trimming removed 0 bases from V and 1 base from J, with 14 bases in between. Per germline, CDR1 SGHRS and CDR2 YFSETQ. This CDR3 is 16 amino acids long. The CDR3 nucleotides are TGCGCCAGCAGCTTGGGAGGGCCGGCCCGATCCTACGAGCAGTACTTC. It translates to CASSLGGPARSYEQYF.

This clonotype was seen a few times. J is TRBJ1-1 and V is TRBV5-1, with D uncertain. V lost 4 bases to trimming and J lost 4 bases, with 8 bases between them. The germline V gene encodes CDR1 SGHRS and CDR2 YFSETQ. The CDR3 runs to 12 residues. CDR3: CASSGFTTEAFF. The CDR3 DNA is TGCGCCAGCAGCGGGTTCACCACTGAAGCTTTCTTT.

The gene calls are TRBV5-5 and TRBJ1-5; D remains ambiguous. This CDR3 region has 15 residues. Trimming left V 1 base short and J 7 bases short, with 15 bases between. CDR1 is SGHKS and CDR2 is YYEKEE in the germline V gene (reference sequence). The CDR3 nucleotides read TGTGCCAGCAGCTTGTGGCCAGCTGTGGTACAGCCCCAGCATTTT. Amino acids: CASSLWPAVVQPQHF.

CDR3 nucleotides: TGTGCCAGCAGTTACGCTCGGGGAGTCGACGAGCAGTACTTC. This gives the protein CASSYARGVDEQYF. This chain connects TRBV6-2 or TRBV6-3 to TRBJ2-7; D may be TRBD2 (5 bases). V gave up 2 bases and J gave up 5 bases, with 13 bases separating them. The CDR3 loop spans 14 amino acids. Per the germline V gene, CDR1 is MNHEY and CDR2 is SVGEGT.

This chain joins TRBV10-3 and TRBJ2-1; D not certain. Trimming cost V 0 bases and J 2 bases, with 8 bases left between them. Germline CDR1 and CDR2: ENHRY and SYGVKD. The CDR3 is 15 amino acids. The CDR3, as DNA: TGTGCCATCAGTGAGTCAGGTTCAGCCTACAATGAGCAGTTCTTC. Its protein product is CAISESGSAYNEQFF.

The sample holds many counts of this clonotype. The chain couples TRBV7-9 to TRBJ2-7; 10 bases line up with TRBD2. CDR3 size: 15 residues. Germline-derived CDR1 and CDR2 are SEHNR and FQNEAQ (reference sequence). V lost 1 base and J lost 5; bases outside the gene matches: 5. The CDR3 sequence is CASSLGTSGTHEQYF. For the CDR3, the DNA is TGTGCCAGCAGCTTAGGCACTAGCGGGACACACGAGCAGTACTTC. Supplemented by reference TRBV7-9 and TRBJ2-7, the full variable domain reads DTGVSQNPRHKITKRGQNVTFRCDPISEHNRLYWYRQTLGQGPEFLTYFQNEAQLEKSRLLSDRFSAERPKGSFSTLEIQRTEQGDSAMYLCASSLGTSGTHEQYFGPGTRLTVT.

The V gene is TRBV4-3, the J gene TRBJ2-1, with D tentatively TRBD2 (6 bases). Trimming took off 1 base at V and 2 bases at J, with 9 bases between the two ends. CDR1 and CDR2 (germline): LGHNA, YSLEER. This CDR3 comprises 15 residues. This CDR3 reads CASSQAGETYNEQFF. In DNA form, the CDR3 reads TGCGCCAGCAGCCAAGCGGGAGAGACCTACAATGAGCAGTTCTTC.

For this clonotype: A much larger clonotype is one base distant, so this may be a read error. The CDR3 loop reads CASGLHTEAFF. CDR3 bases: TGTGCCAGCGGGTTGCACACTGAAGCTTTCTTT. The chain recombines TRBV2 with TRBJ1-1; D unclear. The length of the CDR3 is 11 residues. Trimming took 8 bases from V and 3 from J, leaving 7 bases between them. Germline values: CDR1 SNHLY, CDR2 FYNNEI.